Detailed here is one T cell receptor (beta chain). The sample belongs to a study of T cell changes during pregnancy in multiple sclerosis. This table comes from immunoSEQ multiplex PCR, and its TCRdb copy is limited to in-frame clones, with some not included. The table includes 50,000 to 55,000 clones, 80% to 95% detected once. CDR1 is WNHNN, CDR2 SYGVQD, per germline (reference sequence). The CDR3 loop spans 15 amino acids. J gave up 3 bases and V 4 bases, and 5 bases lay outside the gene matches. Source: CD4+ T cells from peripheral blood mononuclear cells, taken in the third trimester of pregnancy. V and J are TRBV10-1 and TRBJ1-4; TRBD1 matches 7 bases. This receptor was obtained from a female donor with multiple sclerosis, enrolled in a pregnancy study. The CDR3 coding sequence is TGCGCCAGCAGTGCCAGACAGGGACCTAATGAAAAACTGTTTTTT. It codes for CASSARQGPNEKLFF.